Below, one T cell receptor beta chain is given with its context. Its matching antigen is unknown. This record belongs to a study of cytomegalovirus exposure and HLA in healthy donors. Findings of the study overall: Associated with cytomegalovirus, according to the listing, were around 160 TCR beta chains. High sensitivity and specificity were reportedly achieved when the classifier diagnosed cytomegalovirus status.

Assay: immunoSEQ multiplex PCR; the TCRdb copy retains only in-frame clones and omits some. In the table there are some 170,000 clones, 84% of which are singletons. CDR1 and CDR2 (germline): MDHEN, SYDVKM. The CDR3 sequence is 14 residues long. With 6 bases clipped from V and 9 bases from J, the junction kept 10 bases outside the gene matches. Material: PBMCs. The TCR was taken from a man aged 25 to 40 in good health and CMV-seropositive. J is TRBJ1-5 and V is TRBV28, with 8 bases that match TRBD1. CDR3 amino acids: CASSLRTGRRPQHF. CDR3 sequence (DNA): TGTGCCAGCAGCTTACGGACAGGGCGACGGCCCCAGCATTTT.